This entry concerns a single T cell receptor beta chain. The antigen is not known. Sequencing followed a ViraFEST assay step that expanded antigen-specific CD4+ T cells with viral peptide pools. When 10 to 11 days of culture had elapsed, CD4+ T cells were isolated. Each participant was given two doses of one vaccine (BNT162b2 or mRNA-1273). This specimen belongs to a study of vaccination effects on CD4 cells after COVID-19. Study in general: After the second dose, samples were taken at median day 72. The study, taken as a whole, reports: The vaccine-induced clones of healthy vaccinees included only 1 of 255 that cross-reacted with common cold coronaviruses.

Repertoires were generated with immunoSEQ multiplex PCR, while TCRdb's copy carries only in-frame clones and drops some. The sample includes 20,000 to 30,000 clones, nearly 80% of them seen just once. Material: CD4+ T cells from PBMCs cultured with SARS-CoV-2 spike peptides, obtained after COVID-19 vaccination. The origin of this receptor is a human donor who received a COVID-19 vaccine. Some clones in this sample may be carry-over from other donors' samples.

The CDR3 region is CASSFRGPQETQYF. The CDR3 coding sequence is TGTGCCAGCAGCTTCCGCGGACCCCAAGAGACCCAGTACTTC. The rearrangement links TRBV11-1 to TRBJ2-5; D remains unclear. Germline CDR1 SGHAT, CDR2 FQDESV (reference sequence). The CDR3 has 14 residues. V lost 3 bases and J 1 base, leaving 9 bases between the germline ends.